This T cell receptor beta chain was profiled in a study of T-cell memory formation after mild COVID-19. This clonotype was seen a handful of times. Its antigen remains unidentified. Study-wide results and caveats: Pre-infection memory carried some responding clones, suggesting that cross-reactive memory joined.

5'RACE, which relied on constant-segment primers, yielded TCR alpha and TCR beta cDNA libraries carrying sample barcodes and UMIs. TCRdb re-derived calls from the 5' RACE reads in MiXCR, one entry per CDR3 protein. The sample lists 250,000 to 350,000 distinct CDR3 sequences, less than 20% seen once, with about a fifth in the top ten. This CDR3 is built from 14 residues. V lost 4 bases, J lost 2 bases, and 10 bases lay in between. Germline assignment: CDR1 SGHTA and CDR2 FQGNSA. This TCR came from a man younger than 30 who had mild COVID-19 (a few samples of this study predate the infection). Cell type and time point are not known. V is TRBV7-2 and J is TRBJ2-3, with unresolved D. The sample comprised PBMCs or a T cell subset sorted from them (not recorded which). The CDR3 nucleotides are TGTGCCAGCAGCTCCGCACGGCTCACAGATACGCAGTATTTT. Translation: CASSSARLTDTQYF.